This paragraph reports one T cell receptor (beta chain). As yet, its antigen is unknown. This sample was taken from a study of T cell responses to AZD1222 COVID-19 vaccine. Study-level findings and limits: Donors skewed white British and female; clonal diversity was possibly underestimated. Just 6 or 7 people given AZD1222 tested seropositive at baseline.

The V and J ends lost 1 base and 5 bases respectively, with 11 bases between them. The CDR3 covers 14 residues. Germline CDR1 SGHVS, CDR2 FQNEAQ. Sequenced by immunoSEQ multiplex PCR; TCRdb stores in-frame clones only, minus some. The sample shows roughly 29,000 clones, about 93% of them seen only once. This clonotype originated in an adult in good health. This rearrangement joins TRBV7-8 to TRBJ1-2; maybe TRBD1 (5 bases). Source: peripheral blood, taken on day 0 of AZD1222 vaccination. In DNA form, the CDR3 reads TGTGCCAGCAGCTTAGGAGGGGCAGGGTATGGCTACACCTTC. It translates to CASSLGGAGYGYTF.